This T cell receptor beta chain was sequenced for a study of human T cells and chemical hapten exposure. The CDR3 has 14 amino acids. The germline V gene has CDR1 MNHEY and CDR2 SVGAGI. V shed 8 bases, J shed 5 bases, and the junction held 9 bases outside the gene matches. Study results and limitations: Donors in the study had alopecia, meaning their immune response may differ from healthy people's.

One entry per CDR3 protein results from TCRdb running MiXCR on the RACE reads. The repertoire consists of some 200,000 distinct CDR3 sequences, with about a fifth occurring once and the leading ten covering approximately 6.7%. Described time point: patch test 1, 2 weeks after DPC sensitization. Documented treatment: therapeutic diphenylcyclopropenone sensitization with weekly scalp DPC. On this clonotype itself: Its specificity is not known.

This rearrangement joins TRBV6-5 to TRBJ2-7; 10 nucleotides align to TRBD1. This receptor was taken from a woman in her fifties or sixties with alopecia areata. Some clones in this sample may be carry-over from other donors' samples. The sequencing here drew on whole blood, taken in connection with sensitization to the hapten diphenylcyclopropenone (DPC). CDR3 amino acids: CASRDGQGVHEQYF. The CDR3 DNA reads as TGTGCCAGCCGGGACGGACAGGGGGTCCACGAGCAGTACTTC.